This T cell receptor (beta chain) appears in the sequencing data of a study of beta chain features in type 1 diabetes. Study-wide points: Among all four CD4+ subsets, Type 1 diabetes patients had TCRB CDR3s that were moderately but significantly shorter.

The investigators reverse transcribed all of the isolated RNA, so they sequenced expressed TCRB transcripts. Profiling relied on immunoSEQ multiplex PCR, and the TCRdb table lists in-frame clones only, not all of them. The data hold under 70,000 clones, with 55% to 70% observed a single time. As regards this clone: What it binds is not known.

The CDR3 has 16 residues. Germline-derived CDR1 and CDR2 are MNHEY and SVGAGI. V lost 1 base and J 5 bases, leaving 15 bases between the germline ends. Via CD45RO/CCR7/CD25/CD127/CD95/CD27, cells of the CD4+ naive, central memory, regulatory and stem cell-like memory subsets were sorted. This clonotype was sampled from a woman aged 30 to 39 with type 1 diabetes. This chain connects TRBV6-5 to TRBJ2-1; D possibly corresponds to TRBD2 (5 bases). The material sequenced was stem cell memory CD4+ T cells from blood. CDR3 region: CASSYYFGADHNEQFF. In DNA form, the CDR3 reads TGTGCCAGCAGTTACTATTTTGGAGCGGATCACAATGAGCAGTTCTTC.